This entry features one TCR beta chain sequence. This entry comes from a study of neoadjuvant nivolumab and ipilimumab in lung cancer. About the research overall: The combination arm added day-1 ipilimumab 1 mg/kg to nivolumab 3 mg/kg on days 1, 15, 29.

Profiling relied on immunoSEQ multiplex PCR, and the TCRdb table lists in-frame clones only, not all of them. The repertoire holds roughly 7,300 clones, with about 85% as singletons. The sequence was collected from an adult with non-small cell lung cancer. Sequencing was performed on tumor tissue, taken after neoadjuvant nivolumab, alone or with ipilimumab, at or shortly before surgery.

The CDR3 spells CASSLGETKQYF. The CDR3 region has the DNA TGTGCCAGCAGCTTAGGGGAGACAAAGCAGTACTTC. The chain has TRBV11-3 and TRBJ2-7, with D possibly TRBD2 on 5 matching bases. The V end lost 1 base, the J end lost 8 bases, and 9 bases lay between the germline ends. The CDR3 length is 12 residues. The V gene's germline CDR1 is SGHNT and CDR2 YENEEA.